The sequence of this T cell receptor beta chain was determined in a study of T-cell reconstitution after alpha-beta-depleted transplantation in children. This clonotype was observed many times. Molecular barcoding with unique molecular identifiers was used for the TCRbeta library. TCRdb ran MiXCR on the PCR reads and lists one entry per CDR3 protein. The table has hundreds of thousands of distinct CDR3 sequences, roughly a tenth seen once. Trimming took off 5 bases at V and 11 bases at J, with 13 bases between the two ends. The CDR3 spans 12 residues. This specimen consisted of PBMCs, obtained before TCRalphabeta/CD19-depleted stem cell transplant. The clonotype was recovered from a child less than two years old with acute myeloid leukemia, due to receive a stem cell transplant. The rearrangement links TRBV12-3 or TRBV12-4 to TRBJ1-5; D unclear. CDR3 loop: CASSQEEASQHF. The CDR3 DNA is TGTGCCAGCAGTCAAGAAGAGGCGTCCCAGCATTTT.